The 22 T cell receptor beta chains listed next were all sequenced from one sample in a study of blood T cell repertoires in COVID-19. Clones were sequenced by immunoSEQ multiplex PCR, and TCRdb holds only the in-frame ones, with some missing. The sample lists roughly 120,000 clones, around nine tenths occurring once. Source material: peripheral blood. The source of these receptors is a man aged 45 to 65 with COVID-19, enrolled during active disease.

The V call is TRBV3-1 (or the pseudogene TRBV3-2), the J call TRBJ2-2; 11 bases are a match to TRBD2. V shed 4 bases, J shed 0 bases, and the junction held 7 bases outside the gene matches. The CDR3 length is 18 residues. The germline CDR1 and CDR2 sequences are LGHDT and YNNKEL (reference sequence). The CDR3 is CASSRLTTSGANTGELFF. The CDR3 DNA sequence: TGTGCCAGCAGCCGTCTCACGACTAGCGGGGCGAACACCGGGGAGCTGTTTTTT.

The chain joins TRBV6-4 to TRBJ2-4, with TRBD1 identical over 10 bases. The V and J ends lost 7 bases and 1 base, in that order; junction bases with no gene match: 4. The CDR3 covers 15 residues. Germline CDR1 is MRHNA and CDR2 is SNTAGT. This CDR3 reads CASIGTGVAKNIQYF. CDR3 DNA sequence: TGTGCCAGCATTGGGACAGGGGTGGCCAAAAACATTCAGTACTTC.

The chain carries TRBV6-1 and TRBJ2-7, with 10 bases fitting TRBD2. Germline V lookup: CDR1 MNHNS, CDR2 SASEGT. V lost 2 bases and J lost 1; bases outside the gene matches: 17. The CDR3 has 20 amino acids. The CDR3 bases are TGTGCCAGCAGTGAAAGGCCCCCAGGGGGCAGGACTAGCGGTTCCTACGAGCAGTACGTC. Amino acid sequence: CASSERPPGGRTSGSYEQYV.

This chain joins TRBV7-3 and TRBJ2-7, with 7 bases identical to TRBD2. Germline trimming cut 1 base from V and 7 bases from J; bases unmatched to any gene: 4. This CDR3 region has 13 residues. In germline, CDR1 is SGHTA, CDR2 FQGTGA. CDR3 in DNA: TGTGCCAGCAGCTTAATGACGGGGGGTGAGCAGTACTTC. It yields the protein CASSLMTGGEQYF.

The V call is TRBV7-6, the J call TRBJ2-2; TRBD1 matches 7 bases. Germline lookup yields CDR1 SGHVS and CDR2 FNYEAQ. There are 15 residues in the CDR3. The V and J ends lost 1 base and 4 bases, in that order; junction bases with no gene match: 3. CDR3 residues: CASSLGPGGTGELFF. The CDR3 DNA follows: TGTGCCAGCAGCTTAGGGCCAGGGGGCACCGGGGAGCTGTTTTTT.

V is TRBV18 and J is TRBJ2-3; D may be TRBD1 (6 bases). The ends were cut back, 3 bases at V and 0 bases at J, with 10 bases in the middle. Germline V CDR1 and CDR2: KGHSH, LQKENI. The CDR3 has 15 amino acids. As DNA, the CDR3 is TGTGCCAGCTCACCTACAGGGCCTAGCACAGATACGCAGTATTTT. This encodes CASSPTGPSTDTQYF.

As concerns this clone: This sample includes further DNA sequences coding for the same CDR3. V is TRBV5-1 and J is TRBJ2-2; a possible D gene is TRBD1 (6 bases). The V gene lost 2 bases and the J gene lost 1 base, with 9 bases spanning the gap. The CDR3 loop spans 15 amino acids. Per the germline V gene, CDR1 is SGHRS and CDR2 is YFSETQ. The CDR3 coding sequence is TGCGCCAGCAGCTTTTCACAGGGGAACACCGGGGAGCTGTTTTTT. Translation: CASSFSQGNTGELFF.

V gene TRBV4-1 combines with J gene TRBJ2-5, with D unclear. This CDR3 contains 14 residues. Germline CDR1 is MGHRA and CDR2 is YSYEKL. V shed 4 bases and J shed 2 bases, with 11 bases lying between them. The chain's CDR3 is CASSRLGGQETQYF. CDR3 in DNA: TGCGCCAGCAGCCGTCTTGGCGGACAAGAGACCCAGTACTTC.

The chain links TRBV11-2 to TRBJ1-6; a possible D gene is TRBD1 (5 bases). Trimming took off 5 bases at V and 8 bases at J, with 16 bases between the two ends. CDR3 length: 15 residues. Germline CDR1 reads SGHAT; CDR2 reads FQNNGV. CDR3 in amino acids: CASSKGRRGDSPLHF. CDR3 nucleotide sequence: TGTGCCAGCAGCAAAGGACGTCGGGGGGATTCACCCCTCCACTTT. Full variable domain (remainder filled in from reference TRBV11-2 and TRBJ1-6): EAGVAQSPRYKIIEKRQSVAFWCNPISGHATLYWYQQILGQGPKLLIQFQNNGVVDDSQLPKDRFSAERLKGVDSTLKIQPAKLEDSAVYLCASSKGRRGDSPLHFGNGTRLTVT.

The chain combines TRBV7-8 with TRBJ1-2, with 9 bases lining up with TRBD1. Trimming cost V 10 bases and J 2 bases; bases outside gene matches: 8. Germline CDR1 SGHVS, CDR2 FQNEAQ. The CDR3 is made up of 14 amino acids. CDR3 residues: CAIKNRGQNYGYTF. The CDR3 coding sequence is TGTGCCATCAAAAACAGGGGGCAGAACTATGGCTACACCTTC.

This clone was seen once. The chain joins TRBV7-2 to TRBJ1-2; 7 nucleotides line up with TRBD1. This CDR3 comprises 13 residues. Germline V gives CDR1 SGHTA, CDR2 FQGNSA. V trimming: 5 bases; J trimming: 8 bases; junction bases outside the gene matches: 8. The CDR3 DNA reads TGTGCCAGCAGCCCAGACAGGGTGAGCGGCTACACCTTC. It is translated as CASSPDRVSGYTF. Drawing the rest from reference TRBV7-2 and TRBJ1-2, the complete variable domain is GAGVSQSPSNKVTEKGKDVELRCDPISGHTALYWYRQSLGQGLEFLIYFQGNSAPDKSGLPSDRFSAERTGGSVSTLTIQRTQQEDSAVYLCASSPDRVSGYTFGSGTRLTVV.

J is TRBJ2-4 and V is TRBV3-1 (or the pseudogene TRBV3-2); TRBD1 might be the D (5 bases). This CDR3 spans 15 amino acids. V was shortened by 3 bases and J by 1 base, with 10 bases between the two germline ends. The germline V gene has CDR1 LGHDT and CDR2 YNNKEL (reference sequence). CDR3 protein: CASSQGRMAKNIQYF. As DNA, the CDR3 is TGTGCCAGCAGCCAGGGGCGGATGGCCAAAAACATTCAGTACTTC.

This clone was counted a single time. The V call is TRBV18, the J call TRBJ2-1; D possibly corresponds to TRBD2 (5 bases). Germline loops: CDR1 KGHSH, CDR2 LQKENI. CDR3 size: 17 residues. The V gene lost 0 bases and the J gene lost 0 bases, with 12 bases spanning the gap. CDR3 sequence: CASSPPSRALSYNEQFF. Here the CDR3 DNA reads TGTGCCAGCTCACCACCGTCGCGGGCGCTCTCCTACAATGAGCAGTTCTTC.

This chain uses TRBV29-1 with TRBJ2-1; 15 bases are a match to TRBD2. Germline V gene lookup returns CDR1 SQVTM and CDR2 ANQGSEA. This CDR3 region has 14 residues. Trimming took 6 bases from V and 4 from J; bases not matched to a gene: 1. The chain's CDR3 is CSVGLAGGYNEQFF. In DNA form, the CDR3 reads TGCAGCGTCGGACTAGCGGGAGGGTACAATGAGCAGTTCTTC.

This chain connects TRBV7-2 to TRBJ1-5; no clear D gene. The CDR3 consists of 15 residues. V shed 2 bases and J shed 3 bases, with 11 bases lying between them. CDR1 is SGHTA, CDR2 FQGNSA, per germline. CDR3 loop: CASSLRAGTNQPQHF. In nucleotides, the CDR3 is TGTGCCAGCAGCTTAAGGGCGGGAACCAATCAGCCCCAGCATTTT. The full variable domain, with the rest looked up from reference TRBV7-2 and TRBJ1-5, is GAGVSQSPSNKVTEKGKDVELRCDPISGHTALYWYRQSLGQGLEFLIYFQGNSAPDKSGLPSDRFSAERTGGSVSTLTIQRTQQEDSAVYLCASSLRAGTNQPQHFGDGTRLSIL.

The chain links TRBV3-1 (or the pseudogene TRBV3-2) to TRBJ2-7, with 7 bases fitting TRBD2. The trim removed 4 bases at V and 3 bases at J, leaving 6 bases unmatched. CDR1 is LGHDT and CDR2 is YNNKEL in the germline V gene (reference sequence). CDR3 size: 14 residues. The CDR3 region is CASSLSASGYEQYF. The DNA for the CDR3 is TGTGCCAGCAGCCTATCAGCTAGCGGCTACGAGCAGTACTTC.

V and J are TRBV4-2 and TRBJ2-3; D uncertain. CDR1 and CDR2 (germline): LGHNA, YNFKEQ. CDR3 length: 11 residues. V was clipped by 3 bases and J by 7 bases, with 5 bases between them. The CDR3 coding sequence is TGTGCCAGCAGCCAGCAGAATACGCAGTATTTT. It specifies CASSQQNTQYF.

The chain has TRBV10-3 and TRBJ1-6; 8 bases map to TRBD1. The CDR3 loop spans 14 amino acids. The V segment lost 2 bases and the J segment 7 bases; nucleotides outside the gene matches: 1. Germline CDR1 is ENHRY and CDR2 is SYGVKD. CDR3 sequence (DNA): TGTGCCATCAGTGAGCCAGGGGGCAATTCACCCCTCCACTTT. This sequence encodes CAISEPGGNSPLHF.

Points on this clone: Other DNA sequences from this sample encode an identical CDR3 as well. The rearrangement uses TRBV2 and TRBJ1-2, with unresolved D. Per the germline V gene, CDR1 is SNHLY and CDR2 is FYNNEI. The CDR3 has 12 amino acids. The ends were cut back, 7 bases at V and 6 bases at J, with 12 bases in the middle. In nucleotides, the CDR3 is TGTGCCAGCACGCGGGATACGGATGGCTACACCTTC. Translated: CASTRDTDGYTF. Supplemented by reference TRBV2 and TRBJ1-2, the full variable domain reads EPEVTQTPSHQVTQMGQEVILRCVPISNHLYFYWYRQILGQKVEFLVSFYNNEISEKSEIFDDQFSVERPDGSNFTLKIRSTKLEDSAMYFCASTRDTDGYTFGSGTRLTVV.

The chain combines TRBV9 with TRBJ2-7; no clear D. Germline V gene lookup returns CDR1 SGDLS and CDR2 YYNGEE. The V and J ends lost 0 bases and 0 bases respectively, with 7 bases between them. This CDR3 contains 14 residues. The CDR3: CASSVGSDSYEQYF. The CDR3 region has the DNA TGTGCCAGCAGCGTAGGCAGCGACTCCTACGAGCAGTACTTC.

The CDR3 DNA reads TGTGCCAGCAGTCTCCGGGACAGGGGAAATTCACCCCTCCACTTT. Translation gives CASSLRDRGNSPLHF. V usage is TRBV28 and J usage is TRBJ1-6, with 10 bases matching TRBD1. CDR3 length: 15 residues. Germline CDR1 and CDR2: MDHEN and SYDVKM. Trimming cost V 5 bases and J 7 bases; bases outside gene matches: 5.

This chain uses TRBV2 with TRBJ1-6; 9 positions match TRBD1. CDR3 size: 14 residues. The V and J ends lost 10 bases and 7 bases, in that order; junction bases with no gene match: 8. Germline CDR1 and CDR2: SNHLY and FYNNEI. The chain's CDR3 is CATHRDRANSPLHF. CDR3 sequence (DNA): TGTGCCACCCACCGGGACAGGGCGAATTCACCCCTCCACTTT.